This T cell receptor (beta chain) was obtained from a study of blood T cells in healthy people across ages. Study results and limitations: Roughly linearly, TCR beta diversity per million T cells fell as age increased. Correlation between TCR beta diversity and naive T cell percentage was strong.

Only a few counts were recorded for this clonotype. Its specificity is unknown. This CDR3 comprises 13 residues. The V end was cut by 4 bases, the J end by 5 bases, with 11 bases between. CDR1 and CDR2 from the germline V gene are SEHNR and FQNEAQ (reference sequence). Donors gave roughly 10 milliliters of peripheral blood apiece. The second PCR ran about 6 to 12 cycles with a sample-barcoded 5' primer and J-beta primers. Every single cDNA molecule received a tag from a template-switch adaptor with 12 random nucleotides. TCRdb passed the 5' RACE reads through MiXCR, listing each CDR3 protein once. The data show some 900,000 distinct CDR3 sequences, with about 48% seen just once and 13% held by the top ten.

The V gene is TRBV7-9, the J gene TRBJ2-5; unclear D gene. This sequence originates from a man aged 25-45 years in good health. Sample: blood. Here the CDR3 DNA reads TGTGCCAGCAGCTACCTAAAAAAGGAGACCCAGTACTTC. Translating gives CASSYLKKETQYF.